This TCR beta chain was profiled in a study of post-analysis software for immune sequencing data. General observations from the study: TRBV5-6, TRBV5-1 and TRBV20-1 belonged to a set of roughly five TRBV segments that were more frequent in patients than controls.

The CDR3 spans 15 residues. CDR1 LGHDT and CDR2 YNNKEL come from the germline V gene (reference sequence). As regards this clonotype: As yet, its antigen is unknown. A much larger clone differs from this one at a single base, so this may be a read error.

TCR beta libraries were prepared from cDNA with unique molecular identifiers. Each batch of roughly 0.95 to 10 million T cells produced a few hundred thousand cDNA molecules. TCRdb re-called the PCR reads through MiXCR, storing one row per CDR3 protein. The data show hundreds of thousands of distinct CDR3 sequences, 35% to 45% seen once. The receptor comes from a girl aged 2 to 10 with multiple sclerosis. Sequencing was carried out using blood. The chain employs TRBV3-1 and TRBJ2-1; 8 nucleotides match TRBD1. The better agreement between TRBJ2-7 and the DNA end casts doubt on the J call. CDR3 protein: CASSQLTGAYNEQYF. The CDR3 DNA reads as TGTGCCAGCAGCCAACTGACAGGGGCCTACAATGAGCAGTACTTC.